This T cell receptor beta chain stems from a study of T cell responses to AZD1222 COVID-19 vaccine. Study observations and caveats: The donor group comprised mostly white British people and more females; the analysis possibly underestimated clonal diversity. All repertoire sampling was performed exclusively after the peak T cell response.

Libraries were prepared by immunoSEQ multiplex PCR; TCRdb keeps only in-frame clonotypes and omits some of them. The sample records tens of thousands of clones, around 90% being singletons. Turning to this clone: Its matching antigen is unknown.

J lost 0 bases, V lost 5 bases, and 4 bases had no gene match. Looked up from germline, CDR1 is SGHNT and CDR2 is YENEEA. This CDR3 spans 16 amino acids. The material sequenced was peripheral blood, taken on day 0 of AZD1222 vaccination. The genes are TRBV11-3 and TRBJ2-3; TRBD2 matches 11 bases. The origin of this receptor is an adult in good health. The CDR3: CASSIRTSGSTDTQYF. CDR3 nucleotides: TGTGCCAGCAGCATTCGGACTAGCGGGAGCACAGATACGCAGTATTTT.